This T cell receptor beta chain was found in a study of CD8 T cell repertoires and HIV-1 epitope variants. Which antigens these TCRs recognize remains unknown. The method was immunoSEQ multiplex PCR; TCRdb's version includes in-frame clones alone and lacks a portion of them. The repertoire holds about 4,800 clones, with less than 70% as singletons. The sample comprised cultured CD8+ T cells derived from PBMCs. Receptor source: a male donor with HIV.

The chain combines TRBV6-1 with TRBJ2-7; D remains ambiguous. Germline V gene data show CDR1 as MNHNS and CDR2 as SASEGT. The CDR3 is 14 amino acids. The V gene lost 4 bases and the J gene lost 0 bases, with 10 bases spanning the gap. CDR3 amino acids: CASSVGAVSYEQYF. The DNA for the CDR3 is TGTGCCAGCAGTGTAGGCGCGGTCTCCTACGAGCAGTACTTC.